This note documents a single T cell receptor beta chain sequence. Its target is unknown. This sample is part of a study of cytomegalovirus exposure and HLA in healthy donors. Study-level background: Findings of an earlier analysis included more than 90 million unique TCR beta sequences from 200 million or so T cells.

With 60 Vbeta and 13 Jbeta primers, the PCR was carried out. This table comes from immunoSEQ multiplex PCR, and its TCRdb copy is limited to in-frame clones, with some not included. Of 150,000 to 200,000 clones detected, 70% to 90% appear once; the ten largest clones hold approximately 8.5%. Study conclusions and caveats: Researchers counted around 180 TCR beta chains as cytomegalovirus-associated.

The CDR3 is 18 residues long. Germline lookup yields CDR1 KGHSH and CDR2 LQKENI. V dropped 0 bases and J dropped 0; count of bases not matched to a gene: 10. V and J are TRBV18 and TRBJ1-1; 7 nucleotides match TRBD1. The TCR originated in a man aged 18 to 29 in good health and CMV-seropositive. The sequencing sample was made of PBMCs. The CDR3 here is CASSPPRTGGGMNTEAFF. The CDR3 DNA follows: TGTGCCAGCTCACCACCTAGGACAGGAGGGGGGATGAACACTGAAGCTTTCTTT.